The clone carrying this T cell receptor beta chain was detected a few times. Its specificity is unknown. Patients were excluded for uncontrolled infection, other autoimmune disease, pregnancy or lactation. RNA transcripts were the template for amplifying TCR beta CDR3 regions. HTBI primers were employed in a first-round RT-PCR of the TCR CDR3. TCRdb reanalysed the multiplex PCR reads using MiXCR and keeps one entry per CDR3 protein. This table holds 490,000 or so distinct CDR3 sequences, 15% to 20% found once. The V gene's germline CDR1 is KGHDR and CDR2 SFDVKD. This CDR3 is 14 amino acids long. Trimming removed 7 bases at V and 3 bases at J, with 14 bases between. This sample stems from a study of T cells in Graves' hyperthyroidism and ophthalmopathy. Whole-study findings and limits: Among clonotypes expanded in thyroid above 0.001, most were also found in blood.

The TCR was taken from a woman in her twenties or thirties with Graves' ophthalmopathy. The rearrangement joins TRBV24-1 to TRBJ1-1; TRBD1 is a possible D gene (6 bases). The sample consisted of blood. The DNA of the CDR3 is TGTGCCACCAGGAACGCAGGGGCCCACACTGAAGCTTTCTTT. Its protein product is CATRNAGAHTEAFF.